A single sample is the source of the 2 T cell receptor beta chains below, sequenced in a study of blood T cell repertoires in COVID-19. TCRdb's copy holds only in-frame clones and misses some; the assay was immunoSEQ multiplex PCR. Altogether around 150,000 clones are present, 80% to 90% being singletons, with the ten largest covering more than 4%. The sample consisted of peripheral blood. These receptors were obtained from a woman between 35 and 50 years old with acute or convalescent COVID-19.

The CDR3 DNA follows: TGCGCCAGCAGCCAAGACGCCCCCAGCGCGGATACGCAGTATTTT. It translates to CASSQDAPSADTQYF. The chain is built from TRBV4-3 and TRBJ2-3; D is ambiguous. Per germline, CDR1 LGHNA and CDR2 YSLEER. The V gene lost 0 bases and the J gene lost 6 bases, with 13 bases spanning the gap. The CDR3 extends over 15 amino acids.

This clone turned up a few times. In nucleotides, the CDR3 is TGTGCCAGCAGCCTAGGGAGGTCGGACACCGGGGAGCTGTTTTTT. Encoded protein: CASSLGRSDTGELFF. The chain recombines TRBV7-9 with TRBJ2-2; tentatively, D is TRBD2 (6 bases). The CDR3 is made up of 15 amino acids. The V gene lost 5 bases and the J gene lost 3 bases, with 13 bases spanning the gap. CDR1 and CDR2 from the germline V gene are SEHNR and FQNEAQ (reference sequence).